The present entry profiles one T cell receptor beta chain with its context. Its antigen is as yet unknown. This record comes from a study of cytomegalovirus exposure and HLA in healthy donors. V shed 1 base, J shed 4 bases, and the junction held 8 bases outside the gene matches. The length of the CDR3 is 16 residues. Germline-derived CDR1 and CDR2 are MGHRA and YSYEKL. Study conclusions and caveats: For cytomegalovirus status, the classifier reportedly gave diagnoses with high specificity and sensitivity. In the analysis, some V segments, TRBV6-2 and TRBV6-3 included, were excluded as indistinguishable.

PCR amplification relied on 60 Vbeta primers (plus 13 Jbeta primers). The repertoire was sequenced with immunoSEQ multiplex PCR; TCRdb's copy has only in-frame clones and lacks some. The table records under 300,000 clones, approximately 82% of them present only once. The receptor was isolated from a woman in her sixties or seventies in good health and CMV-seropositive. The chain employs TRBV4-1 and TRBJ2-3, with 7 bases aligning to TRBD2. The sequenced material came from PBMCs. Written as DNA, the CDR3 is TGCGCCAGCAGCCAAGGTCCAGCGGGAACGGCAGATACGCAGTATTTT. The encoded protein is CASSQGPAGTADTQYF.